Below are 4 T cell receptor beta chains sequenced from a single sample in a study of CD8 T cells in Susac syndrome. RNA was extracted with the RNeasy kit, and a quantity of 0.5 to 1 ug was reverse transcribed using random hexamers. TCRdb reanalysed the immunoSEQ multiplex PCR reads using MiXCR and keeps one entry per CDR3 protein. The data hold about 180,000 distinct CDR3 sequences, with 90% to 96% observed a single time. The sequenced material came from CD4+ T cells from PBMCs. These receptors originate from a human donor with multiple sclerosis.

The rearrangement links TRBV9 to TRBJ2-1; 9 nucleotides line up with TRBD2. The CDR3 covers 14 residues. The germline V gene encodes CDR1 SGDLS and CDR2 YYNGEE. The junction had 8 bases not matched to a gene; V was cut back by 4 bases and J by 9 bases. The CDR3 loop reads CASSLQTSGTEQFF. The CDR3 DNA sequence: TGTGCCAGCAGCCTCCAGACTAGCGGCACTGAGCAGTTCTTC.

This chain connects TRBV29-1 to TRBJ2-1, with 7 bases aligning to TRBD1. The CDR3 loop spans 14 amino acids. The ends lost 4 bases at V and 4 bases at J; junction bases unmatched: 7. Germline lookup yields CDR1 SQVTM and CDR2 ANQGSEA. CDR3 sequence reads: CSVAGRGLYNEQFF. The CDR3 nucleotides read TGCAGCGTTGCAGGTAGGGGGCTTTACAATGAGCAGTTCTTC.

The J gene is TRBJ1-6, the V gene TRBV30; D gene unclear. The V end lost 7 bases, the J end lost 5 bases, and 12 bases lay between the germline ends. Germline assignment: CDR1 GTSNPN and CDR2 SVGIG (reference sequence). The CDR3 loop spans 13 amino acids. CDR3: CAFRGPNNSPLHF. In DNA, the CDR3 is TGTGCCTTTCGCGGACCAAATAATTCACCCCTCCACTTT.

The J gene is TRBJ1-1, the V gene TRBV28; D is unclear. Germline V gene data show CDR1 as MDHEN and CDR2 as SYDVKM. This CDR3 contains 11 residues. The ends were cut back, 10 bases at V and 1 base at J, with 7 bases in the middle. This CDR3 reads CATLSNTEAFF. Written as DNA, the CDR3 is TGTGCCACCCTATCGAACACTGAAGCTTTCTTT.